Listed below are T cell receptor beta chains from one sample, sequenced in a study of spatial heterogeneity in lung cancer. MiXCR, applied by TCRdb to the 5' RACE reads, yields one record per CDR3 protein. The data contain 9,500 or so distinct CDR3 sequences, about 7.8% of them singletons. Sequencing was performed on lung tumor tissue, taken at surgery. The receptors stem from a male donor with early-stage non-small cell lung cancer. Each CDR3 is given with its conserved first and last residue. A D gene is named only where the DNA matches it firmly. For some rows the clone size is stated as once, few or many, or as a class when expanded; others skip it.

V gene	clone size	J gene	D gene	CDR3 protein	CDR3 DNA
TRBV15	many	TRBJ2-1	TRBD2	CATGSGRPNEQFF	TGTGCCACCGGGAGCGGGAGACCCAATGAGCAGTTCTTC
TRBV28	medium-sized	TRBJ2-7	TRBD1	CASQGQGGSYEQYF	TGTGCCAGCCAAGGACAGGGGGGATCCTACGAGCAGTACTTC
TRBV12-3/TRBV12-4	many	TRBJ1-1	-	CASSLVRDSGAFF	TGTGCCAGCAGTTTAGTTAGGGATAGCGGAGCTTTCTTT
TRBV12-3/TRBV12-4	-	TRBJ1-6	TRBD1	CASSSDRAYNSPLHF	TGTGCCAGCAGTTCGGACAGGGCCTATAATTCACCCCTCCACTTT
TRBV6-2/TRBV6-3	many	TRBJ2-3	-	CASSYGGNRPSTDTQYF	TGTGCCAGCAGTTACGGAGGGAATAGACCTAGCACAGATACGCAGTATTTT
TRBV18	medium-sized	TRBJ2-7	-	CASSPPTGRAEQYF	TGTGCCAGCTCACCCCCCACGGGCAGGGCCGAGCAGTACTTC
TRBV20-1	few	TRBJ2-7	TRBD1	CSARDQDRGENEQYF	TGCAGTGCTAGAGATCAGGACAGGGGGGAAAACGAGCAGTACTTC
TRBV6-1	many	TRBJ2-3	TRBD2	CASSESMAGGGTDTQYF	TGTGCCAGCAGTGAATCGATGGCGGGGGGCGGCACAGATACGCAGTATTTT
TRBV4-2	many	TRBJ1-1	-	CASSQEGPEAFF	TGTGCCAGCAGCCAAGAAGGCCCTGAAGCTTTCTTT
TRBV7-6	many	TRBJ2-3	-	CASSLEDTQYF	TGTGCCAGCAGCTTAGAAGATACGCAGTATTTT
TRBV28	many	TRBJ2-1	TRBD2	CASSLRGRDNEQFF	TGTGCCAGCAGTTTACGCGGGAGGGACAATGAGCAGTTCTTC
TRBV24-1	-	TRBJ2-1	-	CATSDYRGGNEQFF	TGTGCCACCAGTGATTACAGGGGGGGCAATGAGCAGTTCTTC
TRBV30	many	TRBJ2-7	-	CAWSVQDRLRSEQYF	TGTGCCTGGAGTGTACAAGACAGATTAAGGAGCGAGCAGTACTTC
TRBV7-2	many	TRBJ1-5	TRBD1	CASSLSRGSNQPQHF	TGTGCCAGCAGCTTAAGCAGGGGGAGCAATCAGCCCCAGCATTTT
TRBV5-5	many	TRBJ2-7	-	CASSSAGQTTYEQYF	TGTGCCAGCAGCTCAGCGGGACAGACGACCTACGAGCAGTACTTC
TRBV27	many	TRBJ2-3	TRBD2	CASRRTSGGLGDTQYF	TGTGCCAGCAGACGGACTAGCGGGGGGCTGGGAGATACGCAGTATTTT
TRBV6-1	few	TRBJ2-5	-	CASSDLGREETQYF	TGTGCCAGCAGTGATTTGGGACGGGAAGAGACCCAGTACTTC
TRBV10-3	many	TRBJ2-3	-	CAIARSGGSTDTQYF	TGTGCCATCGCCCGCTCCGGCGGCAGCACAGATACGCAGTATTTT
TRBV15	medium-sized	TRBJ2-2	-	CATSRERLNTGELFF	TGTGCCACCAGCAGAGAACGTCTCAACACCGGGGAGCTGTTTTTT
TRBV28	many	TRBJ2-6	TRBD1	CASSHRGTNVLTF	TGTGCCAGCAGCCACAGGGGGACCAACGTCCTGACTTTC
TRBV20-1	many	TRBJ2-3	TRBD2	CSARYSGGAVDTQYF	TGCAGTGCTCGGTATAGCGGGGGGGCCGTAGATACGCAGTATTTT
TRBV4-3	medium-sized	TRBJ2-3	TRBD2	CASSQDLAGDTQYF	TGCGCCAGCAGCCAAGATTTAGCGGGGGATACGCAGTATTTT
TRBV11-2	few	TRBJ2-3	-	CASSLGTIGTDTQYF	TGTGCCAGCAGCTTAGGAACAATAGGCACAGATACGCAGTATTTT
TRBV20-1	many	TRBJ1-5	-	CSVNKAGGEGNQPQHF	TGCAGTGTTAACAAAGCGGGGGGGGAAGGCAATCAGCCCCAGCATTTT
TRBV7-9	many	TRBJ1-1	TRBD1	CASSFGTGETEAFF	TGTGCCAGCTCCTTTGGGACAGGGGAAACTGAAGCTTTCTTT
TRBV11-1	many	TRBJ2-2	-	CASSLGSSNTGELFF	TGTGCCAGCAGCTTAGGCAGTTCGAACACCGGGGAGCTGTTTTTT
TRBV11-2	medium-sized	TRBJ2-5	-	CASSLGQAVQETQYF	TGTGCCAGCAGCTTAGGACAGGCGGTCCAAGAGACCCAGTACTTC
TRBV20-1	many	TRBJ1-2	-	CSAQGNNYGYTF	TGCAGTGCGCAGGGAAATAACTATGGCTACACCTTC
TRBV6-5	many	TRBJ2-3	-	CASSYLGGDTQYF	TGTGCCAGCAGTTACTTAGGGGGGGATACGCAGTATTTT
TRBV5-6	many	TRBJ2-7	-	CASSLGTTYEQYF	TGTGCCAGCAGCTTGGGGACCACCTACGAGCAGTACTTC
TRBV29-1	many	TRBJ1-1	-	CSVERDTEAFF	TGCAGCGTTGAACGGGACACTGAAGCTTTCTTT
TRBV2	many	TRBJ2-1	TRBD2	CASSEFGVRLASDEQFF	TGTGCCAGCAGTGAATTCGGGGTACGACTAGCGAGCGATGAGCAGTTCTTC
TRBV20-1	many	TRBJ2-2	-	CSARDLGRTGNTGELFF	TGCAGTGCTAGAGATCTGGGGAGGACTGGGAATACCGGGGAGCTGTTTTTT
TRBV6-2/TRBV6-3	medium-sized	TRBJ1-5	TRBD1	CASSWWGQGYQPQHF	TGTGCCAGCAGTTGGTGGGGACAGGGTTATCAGCCCCAGCATTTT
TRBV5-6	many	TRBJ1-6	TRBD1	CASTRRGLSPLHF	TGTGCCAGCACTCGCAGGGGGCTTTCACCCCTCCACTTT
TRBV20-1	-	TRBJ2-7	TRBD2	CSARGTSGNDEQYF	TGCAGTGCTAGAGGGACTAGCGGGAATGACGAGCAGTACTTC
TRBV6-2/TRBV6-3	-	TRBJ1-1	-	CASSYSLTGNTEAFF	TGTGCCAGCAGTTACTCCCTAACAGGGAACACTGAAGCTTTCTTT
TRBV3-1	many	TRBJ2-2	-	CASSQDLQTGELFF	TGTGCCAGCAGCCAAGATCTACAGACCGGGGAGCTGTTTTTT
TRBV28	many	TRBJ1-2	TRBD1	CASSLPRDRGRYGYTF	TGTGCCAGCAGTTTACCCCGGGACAGGGGTAGATATGGCTACACCTTC
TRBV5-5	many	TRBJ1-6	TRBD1	CASSLEQGGSPLHF	TGTGCCAGCAGCTTGGAACAGGGGGGTTCACCCCTCCACTTT